The 27 T cell receptor beta chains given below trace back to one sample, sequenced in a study of OX40 agonist ivuxolimab in advanced cancers. Measured with immunoSEQ multiplex PCR; TCRdb has only the in-frame clones, and not every one. The table has about 93,000 clones, 91% seen once. Here the sequenced sample was CD4+ or CD8+ T cells sorted from blood, taken in a trial of the OX40 agonist ivuxolimab. These receptors were collected from an adult with an advanced solid tumor such as melanoma, head and neck, liver or kidney cancer.

The chain is built from TRBV18 and TRBJ2-5; D possibly corresponds to TRBD1 (5 bases). This CDR3 contains 15 residues. Germline assignment: CDR1 KGHSH and CDR2 LQKENI. Trimming removed 2 bases at V and 2 bases at J, with 12 bases between. The CDR3 reads CASSPGAAGQETQYF. The CDR3 DNA reads as TGTGCCAGCTCACCAGGGGCCGCCGGTCAAGAGACCCAGTACTTC.

CDR3 coding DNA: TGTGCCAGCAGTTTACTAGCAGGGGAGCAGTTCTTC. Its translation: CASSLLAGEQFF. V usage is TRBV11-3 and J usage is TRBJ2-1, with D perhaps matching TRBD2 (6 bases). This CDR3 is 12 amino acids long. The germline V gene has CDR1 SGHNT and CDR2 YENEEA. V was pared by 6 bases and J by 10 bases, with 13 bases between.

V is TRBV19 and J is TRBJ2-7, with no clear D. The V gene lost 1 base and the J gene lost 4 bases, with 8 bases spanning the gap. CDR3 size: 13 residues. Germline CDR1 reads LNHDA; CDR2 reads SQIVND (reference sequence). The CDR3 nucleotides are TGTGCCAGTAGTATAGGCCACGTATACGAGCAGTACTTC. Protein sequence: CASSIGHVYEQYF.

V is TRBV28 and J is TRBJ1-4, with D perhaps matching TRBD1 (5 bases). The CDR3 loop spans 14 amino acids. Germline V CDR1 and CDR2: MDHEN, SYDVKM. Trimming took off 5 bases at V and 4 bases at J, with 11 bases between the two ends. The chain's CDR3 is CASSPGTHNEKLFF. The CDR3 DNA reads as TGTGCCAGCAGTCCCGGGACCCATAATGAAAAACTGTTTTTT.

The J gene is TRBJ1-5, the V gene TRBV15; the D is unclear. Looked up from germline, CDR1 is LNHNV and CDR2 is YYDKDF (reference sequence). This CDR3 has 12 residues. The ends were cut back, 3 bases at V and 4 bases at J, with 4 bases in the middle. The CDR3 sequence: CATSRGNQPQHF. The CDR3 DNA follows: TGTGCCACCAGCAGGGGAAATCAGCCCCAGCATTTT.

The chain carries TRBV19 and TRBJ1-5; D unresolved. V was cut by 5 bases and J by 9 bases, with 14 bases left in between. This CDR3 contains 13 residues. The germline V gene has CDR1 LNHDA and CDR2 SQIVND (reference sequence). The CDR3: CASSPQRGGPQHF. Here the CDR3 DNA reads TGTGCCAGTAGTCCCCAACGTGGTGGGCCCCAGCATTTT.

The rearrangement uses TRBV6-1 and TRBJ1-1; a weak D match, TRBD1 (6 bases). This CDR3 comprises 14 residues. Per the germline V gene, CDR1 is MNHNS and CDR2 is SASEGT. Trimming took 6 bases from V and 5 from J, leaving 16 bases between them. The CDR3 loop reads CASSSIGGNTEAFF. CDR3 in DNA: TGTGCCAGCAGCAGCATTGGGGGCAATACTGAAGCTTTCTTT.

In the case of this clone: Other nucleotide sequences from this sample produce the same CDR3. The chain has TRBV28 and TRBJ2-5; TRBD2 aligns across 8 bases. CDR1 and CDR2 from the germline V gene are MDHEN and SYDVKM. V dropped 2 bases and J dropped 5; count of bases not matched to a gene: 4. There are 14 residues in the CDR3. The chain's CDR3 is CASSLAGGQETQYF. CDR3 nucleotides: TGTGCCAGCAGTTTAGCGGGGGGCCAGGAGACCCAGTACTTC.

This chain connects TRBV6-5 to TRBJ2-2; possible D gene TRBD2, 6 bases. The ends were cut back, 6 bases at V and 6 bases at J, with 17 bases in the middle. This CDR3 comprises 15 residues. The V gene's germline CDR1 is MNHEY and CDR2 SVGAGI. In nucleotides, the CDR3 is TGTGCCAGCAGGGTTAGCGGCGGGCCCGCCGGGGAGCTGTTTTTT. As protein: CASRVSGGPAGELFF.

J is TRBJ2-3 and V is TRBV5-5, with 9 nucleotides matching TRBD1. J gave up 4 bases and V 4 bases, and 7 bases lay outside the gene matches. The CDR3 length is 15 residues. Germline lookup yields CDR1 SGHKS and CDR2 YYEKEE (reference sequence). CDR3 coding DNA: TGTGCCAGCAGCCAGACAGGGGGTATGCCAGATACGCAGTATTTT. The encoded protein is CASSQTGGMPDTQYF.

This clone was seen a single time. The chain has TRBV5-1 and TRBJ2-7; D perhaps matches TRBD1 (6 bases). This CDR3 comprises 15 residues. Germline loops: CDR1 SGHRS, CDR2 YFSETQ. The ends were cut back, 0 bases at V and 6 bases at J, with 16 bases in the middle. DNA of the CDR3: TGCGCCAGCAGCTTGGATCAGGGGCTGCTCGCCGAGCAGTACTTC. Translating it yields CASSLDQGLLAEQYF.

The V and J genes are TRBV11-3 and TRBJ2-3; a weak D match, TRBD1 (6 bases). Germline V gives CDR1 SGHNT, CDR2 YENEEA. This CDR3 contains 15 residues. Trimming left V 5 bases short and J 0 bases short, with 12 bases between. CDR3 coding DNA: TGTGCCAGCAGCCCCACCGGGACAAGCACAGATACGCAGTATTTT. This encodes CASSPTGTSTDTQYF. The full variable domain, in which reference TRBV11-3 and TRBJ2-3 provide the parts outside the CDR3, is EAGVVQSPRYKIIEKKQPVAFWCNPISGHNTLYWYLQNLGQGPELLIRYENEEAVDDSQLPKDRFSAERLKGVDSTLKIQPAELGDSAVYLCASSPTGTSTDTQYFGPGTRLTVL.

The chain joins TRBV7-2 to TRBJ1-5; tentatively, D is TRBD1 (5 bases). The CDR3 has 15 amino acids. Trimming took 0 bases from V and 11 from J, leaving 17 bases between them. Germline V gene lookup returns CDR1 SGHTA and CDR2 FQGNSA. CDR3 sequence: CASSLARDGDGAQHF. In nucleotides, the CDR3 is TGTGCCAGCAGCTTAGCCCGGGACGGGGACGGGGCCCAGCATTTT.

V usage is TRBV18 and J usage is TRBJ1-5, with 7 bases matching TRBD1. The CDR3 runs to 13 residues. The germline V gene has CDR1 KGHSH and CDR2 LQKENI. The V and J ends lost 5 bases and 7 bases, in that order; junction bases with no gene match: 5. CDR3: CASSTTGAQPQHF. The CDR3 DNA follows: TGTGCCAGCTCAACAACAGGGGCGCAGCCCCAGCATTTT.

DNA for the CDR3: TGTGCCTGGAAATTAGCGGGAGTAGTCAAAAACATTCAGTACTTC. Translation gives CAWKLAGVVKNIQYF. The V and J genes are TRBV30 and TRBJ2-4; 9 nucleotides line up with TRBD2. Looked up from germline, CDR1 is GTSNPN and CDR2 is SVGIG (reference sequence). This CDR3 is built from 15 residues. The V gene end was trimmed by 4 bases and the J gene end by 3 bases; junction bases not matched to a gene: 7.

V is TRBV5-4 and J is TRBJ1-1; D call uncertain. The CDR3 runs 13 residues. Germline CDR1 SGHNT, CDR2 YYREEE (reference sequence). Trimming pared 5 bases from V and 4 bases from J, leaving 12 bases between. CDR3 bases: TGTGCCAGCAGTGCTAGAGGTAGCACTGAAGCTTTCTTT. It yields the protein CASSARGSTEAFF.

The rearrangement joins TRBV6-5 to TRBJ2-1; 7 bases are a match to TRBD1. This CDR3 is 14 amino acids long. Germline lookup yields CDR1 MNHEY and CDR2 SVGAGI. The V segment lost 3 bases and the J segment 4 bases; nucleotides outside the gene matches: 3. The CDR3 nucleotides are TGTGCCAGCAGTTATGGGACAGCTTACAATGAGCAGTTCTTC. Translating gives CASSYGTAYNEQFF.

This chain uses TRBV28 with TRBJ2-7; D is unclear. The germline V and J ends were trimmed by 1 base and 1 base, with 8 bases remaining between them. The CDR3 spans 14 residues. CDR1 is MDHEN, CDR2 SYDVKM, per germline. CDR3 in amino acids: CASSLSLGSYEQYF. CDR3 bases: TGTGCCAGCAGTTTATCATTGGGGTCCTACGAGCAGTACTTC. Filled out from reference TRBV28 and TRBJ2-7, the complete variable domain reads DVKVTQSSRYLVKRTGEKVFLECVQDMDHENMFWYRQDPGLGLRLIYFSYDVKMKEKGDIPEGYSVSREKKERFSLILESASTNQTSMYLCASSLSLGSYEQYFGPGTRLTVT.

This chain joins TRBV19 and TRBJ1-3; 8 bases line up with TRBD1. This CDR3 spans 16 amino acids. From germline, CDR1 is LNHDA and CDR2 SQIVND (reference sequence). The V gene end was trimmed by 7 bases and the J gene end by 4 bases; junction bases not matched to a gene: 12. This CDR3 reads CASKSGTGQGGNTIYF. The CDR3 coding sequence is TGTGCCAGTAAATCCGGGACAGGTCAAGGCGGAAACACCATATATTTT.

This clone was observed a handful of times. The chain carries TRBV29-1 and TRBJ1-5; D ambiguous. The ends were cut back, 5 bases at V and 4 bases at J, with 9 bases in the middle. Germline values: CDR1 SQVTM, CDR2 ANQGSEA. The CDR3 loop spans 12 amino acids. CDR3 amino acids: CSVRGANQPQHF. The CDR3 DNA follows: TGCAGCGTTCGAGGAGCTAATCAGCCCCAGCATTTT.

The chain combines TRBV5-4 with TRBJ2-1; D may be TRBD2 (6 bases). Germline assignment: CDR1 SGHNT and CDR2 YYREEE (reference sequence). The germline V and J ends were trimmed by 8 bases and 8 bases, with 20 bases remaining between them. The CDR3 is 14 residues long. The CDR3 loop is CASSAGLAVYEQFF. CDR3 in DNA: TGTGCCAGTAGCGCGGGGTTGGCGGTTTATGAGCAGTTCTTC.

This chain uses TRBV5-1 with TRBJ2-1; 10 bases agree with TRBD2. This CDR3 contains 15 residues. With 0 bases clipped from V and 4 bases from J, the junction kept 1 base outside the gene matches. Germline-derived CDR1 and CDR2 are SGHRS and YFSETQ. The CDR3 loop reads CASSLAGLAYNEQFF. CDR3 DNA sequence: TGCGCCAGCAGCTTGGCGGGACTAGCGTACAATGAGCAGTTCTTC. The full variable domain, rest sourced from reference TRBV5-1 and TRBJ2-1, is KAGVTQTPRYLIKTRGQQVTLSCSPISGHRSVSWYQQTPGQGLQFLFEYFSETQRNKGNFPGRFSGRQFSNSRSEMNVSTLELGDSALYLCASSLAGLAYNEQFFGPGTRLTVL.

The V gene is TRBV28, the J gene TRBJ2-7; D tentatively fits TRBD1 or TRBD2 (5 bases each). CDR1 and CDR2 (germline): MDHEN, SYDVKM. Trimming cost V 4 bases and J 6 bases, with 10 bases left between them. This CDR3 contains 12 residues. The CDR3 here is CASSWDRLEQYF. CDR3 nucleotide sequence: TGTGCCAGCAGTTGGGACCGGCTCGAGCAGTACTTC.

The chain is built from TRBV5-1 and TRBJ1-5; a possible D gene is TRBD1 (5 bases). Germline values: CDR1 SGHRS, CDR2 YFSETQ. CDR3 size: 16 residues. V lost 0 bases and J 6 bases, leaving 16 bases between the germline ends. CDR3: CASSLEVPGGSQPQHF. The CDR3 nucleotides read TGCGCCAGCAGCTTGGAGGTCCCCGGGGGGAGTCAGCCCCAGCATTTT. Filled out from reference TRBV5-1 and TRBJ1-5, the complete variable domain reads KAGVTQTPRYLIKTRGQQVTLSCSPISGHRSVSWYQQTPGQGLQFLFEYFSETQRNKGNFPGRFSGRQFSNSRSEMNVSTLELGDSALYLCASSLEVPGGSQPQHFGDGTRLSIL.

V usage is TRBV2 and J usage is TRBJ2-2, with D hard to call. The germline gives CDR1 SNHLY, CDR2 FYNNEI. The CDR3 runs 13 residues. Trimming left V 6 bases short and J 6 bases short, with 11 bases between. The CDR3 DNA reads TGTGCCAGCAGACCCGAGTCCCCCGGGGAGCTGTTTTTT. Translating it yields CASRPESPGELFF. Drawing the rest from reference TRBV2 and TRBJ2-2, the complete variable domain is EPEVTQTPSHQVTQMGQEVILRCVPISNHLYFYWYRQILGQKVEFLVSFYNNEISEKSEIFDDQFSVERPDGSNFTLKIRSTKLEDSAMYFCASRPESPGELFFGEGSRLTVL.

The chain links TRBV28 to TRBJ1-1; D gene unclear. CDR3 size: 13 residues. CDR1 MDHEN and CDR2 SYDVKM come from the germline V gene. Trimming took 10 bases from V and 0 from J, leaving 12 bases between them. CDR3 protein: CAIYDAMNTEAFF. CDR3 coding DNA: TGTGCCATCTACGATGCGATGAACACTGAAGCTTTCTTT.

The chain uses TRBV5-1 and TRBJ2-3, with 8 bases aligning to TRBD1. V was clipped by 2 bases and J by 4 bases; unmatched bases: 3. CDR1 and CDR2 from the germline V gene are SGHRS and YFSETQ. This CDR3 spans 14 amino acids. The CDR3 region has the DNA TGCGCCAGCAGCTTAGGGACAGGTCCAGATACGCAGTATTTT. It codes for CASSLGTGPDTQYF.